Following are 28 T cell receptor beta chains from one sample sequenced in a study of spatial heterogeneity in lung cancer. TCRdb used MiXCR to reprocess the 5' RACE reads, holding one entry per CDR3 protein. The sample has approximately 52,000 distinct CDR3 sequences; under 7.5% are singletons. Specified time point: sample taken at primary tumor resection. Sequencing was performed on whole RNA extracted from tumor and nontumor lung tissue, or from frozen PBMC, and the material was left unsorted. Here the sequenced sample was PBMCs, taken at surgery. Source of these receptors: a female donor with early-stage non-small cell lung cancer.

This clonotype was counted many times. The V call is TRBV7-9, the J call TRBJ1-3; 7 positions match TRBD1. The length of the CDR3 is 17 residues. Germline V gene sequence: CDR1 SEHNR, CDR2 FQNEAQ (reference sequence). V trimming: 2 bases; J trimming: 3 bases; junction bases outside the gene matches: 10. The CDR3 nucleotides are TGTGCCAGCAGCTTACGGCGACAGGGAGGAGGTGGAAACACCATATATTTT. Translation gives CASSLRRQGGGGNTIYF.

In its sample, this clonotype was seen a few times. This chain uses TRBV5-1 with TRBJ2-6; D not resolved. CDR1 is SGHRS and CDR2 is YFSETQ in the germline V gene. The length of the CDR3 is 15 residues. The ends were cut back, 4 bases at V and 2 bases at J, with 10 bases in the middle. The CDR3 DNA is TGCGCCAGCAGCCCCGCACGGGCTGGGGCCAACGTCCTGACTTTC. This gives the protein CASSPARAGANVLTF.

Note on this clonotype: This clone may be a read error of a much larger clone one base away. This chain links TRBV7-9 with TRBJ1-1; D ambiguous. The CDR3 loop spans 14 amino acids. Per the germline V gene, CDR1 is SEHNR and CDR2 is FQNEAQ (reference sequence). The chain's CDR3 is CASNLALMVHEAFF. As DNA, the CDR3 is TGTGCCAGCAACTTAGCGCTGATGGTACATGAAGCTTTCTTT.

The rearrangement links TRBV9 to TRBJ1-1; 7 bases are shared with TRBD1. Germline V CDR1 and CDR2: SGDLS, YYNGEE. This CDR3 spans 13 amino acids. V was pared by 2 bases and J by 4 bases, with 2 bases of the junction left unmatched. The CDR3 sequence is CASSVTGVTEAFF. In DNA form, the CDR3 reads TGTGCCAGCAGCGTCACAGGGGTCACTGAAGCTTTCTTT.

This clonotype was counted between two and nine times. This sequence joins TRBV6-5 and TRBJ2-1; maybe TRBD1 (5 bases). This CDR3 region has 13 residues. V gave up 6 bases and J gave up 4 bases, with 10 bases separating them. CDR1 is MNHEY, CDR2 SVGAGI, per germline. The CDR3 nucleotides read TGTGCCAGCAGATTGGGGCCTTACAATGAGCAGTTCTTC. It is translated as CASRLGPYNEQFF.

The sample holds a few counts of this clonotype. The V and J genes are TRBV30 and TRBJ2-1, with TRBD2 matching 10 bases. There are 15 residues in the CDR3. Unmatched junction bases numbered 3, after V lost 0 bases and J lost 4 bases. Germline assignment: CDR1 GTSNPN and CDR2 SVGIG (reference sequence). CDR3 loop: CAWSVGSGGYNEQFF. DNA of the CDR3: TGTGCCTGGAGTGTAGGTAGCGGGGGGTACAATGAGCAGTTCTTC.

This clonotype has a count of ten or more. J is TRBJ2-7 and V is TRBV4-3; D is uncertain. The CDR3 length is 14 residues. The germline gives CDR1 LGHNA, CDR2 YSLEER. V was pared by 1 base and J by 0 bases, with 7 bases between. The CDR3 nucleotides read TGCGCCAGCAGCCAAGTCAGATCCTCCTACGAGCAGTACTTC. Its protein product is CASSQVRSSYEQYF.

This clonotype came up many times. The rearrangement joins TRBV29-1 to TRBJ1-1; tentative D call: TRBD1 (5 bases). Germline V CDR1 and CDR2: SQVTM, ANQGSEA. The CDR3 is 13 residues long. V dropped 7 bases and J dropped 2 bases, with 14 bases sitting between them. CDR3 nucleotide sequence: TGCAGCGCCGGACGGGGCCTTAACACTGAAGCTTTCTTT. This sequence encodes CSAGRGLNTEAFF.

By sample share, this clonotype is medium-sized. The rearrangement uses TRBV4-3 and TRBJ1-1; D remains ambiguous. There are 15 residues in the CDR3. V lost 2 bases to trimming and J lost 4 bases, with 14 bases between them. Germline lookup yields CDR1 LGHNA and CDR2 YSLEER. The CDR3: CASSQLTYAGTEAFF. The CDR3 DNA reads TGCGCCAGCAGCCAACTTACCTATGCGGGCACTGAAGCTTTCTTT.

Only a few counts were recorded for this clonotype. V and J are TRBV5-1 and TRBJ2-3; TRBD1 might be the D (6 bases). CDR1 is SGHRS and CDR2 is YFSETQ in the germline V gene. CDR3 length: 11 residues. Trimming took off 2 bases at V and 11 bases at J, with 9 bases between the two ends. The CDR3 reads CASSFGQMQYF. CDR3 nucleotide sequence: TGCGCCAGCAGCTTCGGACAGATGCAGTATTTT. Full variable domain (outside the CDR3, taken from reference TRBV5-1 and TRBJ2-3): KAGVTQTPRYLIKTRGQQVTLSCSPISGHRSVSWYQQTPGQGLQFLFEYFSETQRNKGNFPGRFSGRQFSNSRSEMNVSTLELGDSALYLCASSFGQMQYFGPGTRLTVL.

This clonotype was observed at least ten times. This chain connects TRBV6-1 to TRBJ2-7; 10 nucleotides align to TRBD2. The CDR3 loop spans 15 amino acids. Germline CDR1 is MNHNS and CDR2 is SASEGT. V shed 5 bases, J shed 0 bases, and the junction held 4 bases outside the gene matches. The CDR3 DNA sequence: TGTGCCAGCAGTTCTGCTAGCGGGGGCTCCTACGAGCAGTACTTC. It yields the protein CASSSASGGSYEQYF.

This clonotype was seen a few times. The J gene is TRBJ2-7, the V gene TRBV12-3 or TRBV12-4; 8 nucleotides line up with TRBD2. With V trimmed by 6 bases and J by 7 bases, 8 bases remained unmatched. The CDR3 covers 13 residues. The CDR3 loop is CASSFGLAREQYF. As DNA, the CDR3 is TGTGCCAGCAGCTTCGGACTAGCCCGGGAGCAGTACTTC.

The chain links TRBV6-5 to TRBJ2-7; a weak D match, TRBD1 (5 bases). V was shortened by 4 bases and J by 4 bases, with 20 bases between the two germline ends. The CDR3 runs 16 residues. CDR1 and CDR2 (germline): MNHEY, SVGAGI. This CDR3 is CASSLRRTGHLYEQYF. CDR3 nucleotides: TGTGCCAGCAGTTTAAGACGAACCGGACACCTTTACGAGCAGTACTTC.

This clonotype turned up a few times. The rearrangement links TRBV24-1 to TRBJ2-1; D is undetermined. There are 13 residues in the CDR3. The ends were cut back, 4 bases at V and 4 bases at J, with 7 bases in the middle. Per the germline V gene, CDR1 is KGHDR and CDR2 is SFDVKD. The CDR3 DNA sequence: TGTGCCACCAGTGACACAACATACAATGAGCAGTTCTTC. Translation gives CATSDTTYNEQFF.

This clonotype was counted many times. The rearrangement uses TRBV20-1 and TRBJ1-2, with a possible D match to TRBD1 (6 bases). Germline V gene data show CDR1 as DFQATT and CDR2 as SNEGSKA (reference sequence). CDR3 length: 14 residues. V gave up 6 bases and J gave up 3 bases, with 17 bases separating them. The CDR3 here is CSAPRPKGDYGYTF. CDR3 DNA sequence: TGCAGTGCGCCTCGTCCTAAGGGGGACTATGGCTACACCTTC.

This clonotype was counted many times. CDR3 in amino acids: CSARGWLYNEQFF. DNA for the CDR3: TGCAGTGCTAGAGGTTGGCTTTACAATGAGCAGTTCTTC. The chain combines TRBV20-1 with TRBJ2-1; no firm D call. CDR1 DFQATT and CDR2 SNEGSKA come from the germline V gene (reference sequence). The CDR3 consists of 13 residues. Trimming left V 1 base short and J 4 bases short, with 8 bases between.

This clonotype appeared many times. The chain has TRBV12-3 or TRBV12-4 and TRBJ1-5; D unresolved. The V and J ends lost 3 bases and 0 bases respectively, with 0 bases between them. The CDR3 totals 12 residues. The CDR3 loop is CASSFSNQPQHF. The CDR3 DNA is TGTGCCAGCAGTTTTAGCAATCAGCCCCAGCATTTT.

Relative to its sample, this clonotype is medium-sized. The chain links TRBV7-6 to TRBJ2-1, with D possibly matching TRBD1 (6 bases). This CDR3 comprises 14 residues. V was pared by 5 bases and J by 4 bases, with 12 bases between. The germline V gene encodes CDR1 SGHVS and CDR2 FNYEAQ. The CDR3 reads CASSGGRGYNEQFF. For the CDR3, the DNA is TGTGCCAGCAGCGGGGGTAGGGGGTACAATGAGCAGTTCTTC. Full variable domain (outside the CDR3, taken from reference TRBV7-6 and TRBJ2-1): GAGVSQSPRYKVTKRGQDVALRCDPISGHVSLYWYRQALGQGPEFLTYFNYEAQQDKSGLPNDRFSAERPEGSISTLTIQRTEQRDSAMYRCASSGGRGYNEQFFGPGTRLTVL.

This clonotype was detected a few times. V and J are TRBV19 and TRBJ2-2, with TRBD2 matching 10 bases. The V segment lost 3 bases and the J segment 1 base; nucleotides outside the gene matches: 8. Germline V lookup: CDR1 LNHDA, CDR2 SQIVND (reference sequence). The CDR3 runs to 18 residues. CDR3 sequence reads: CASSILLAGEENTGELFF. Here the CDR3 DNA reads TGTGCCAGTAGTATCCTTCTAGCGGGGGAGGAGAACACCGGGGAGCTGTTTTTT.

This rearrangement joins TRBV6-6 to TRBJ2-5, with D possibly TRBD2 on 6 matching bases. This CDR3 has 12 residues. CDR1 and CDR2 from the germline V gene are MNHNY and SVGAGI (reference sequence). Between the trimmed V and J ends, which lost 9 bases and 3 bases, there was a span of 11 bases. The CDR3: CASRDFKETQYF. DNA for the CDR3: TGTGCCAGTCGGGACTTCAAAGAGACCCAGTACTTC.

The V call is TRBV12-3 or TRBV12-4, the J call TRBJ2-5; the D is unclear. There are 13 residues in the CDR3. Deletions cut 3 bases from V and 5 bases from J, with 10 bases between. CDR3 in amino acids: CASSLSLPETQYF. The CDR3 nucleotides are TGTGCCAGCAGTTTGAGTTTACCCGAGACCCAGTACTTC.

This clonotype was counted ten times or more. The J gene is TRBJ2-3, the V gene TRBV4-2, with D uncertain. Germline CDR1 reads LGHNA; CDR2 reads YNFKEQ. V dropped 4 bases and J dropped 5 bases, with 16 bases sitting between them. The CDR3 has 15 amino acids. CDR3 protein: CASSPLTPEIDTQYF. The CDR3 DNA reads as TGTGCCAGCAGCCCACTCACCCCTGAAATAGATACGCAGTATTTT.

In its sample, this clonotype was seen many times. The chain is built from TRBV20-1 and TRBJ1-2; tentative D call: TRBD1 (6 bases). Germline V CDR1 and CDR2: DFQATT, SNEGSKA (reference sequence). The CDR3 runs to 15 residues. The V end was cut by 5 bases, the J end by 2 bases, with 18 bases between. The DNA of the CDR3 is TGCAGTGCTCGTCCCACAGGGAGGGCCAACTATGGCTACACCTTC. Its protein product is CSARPTGRANYGYTF.

This clonotype showed up just a few times. This chain connects TRBV29-1 to TRBJ1-1; 8 nucleotides align to TRBD1. The V segment lost 6 bases and the J segment 5 bases; nucleotides outside the gene matches: 5. This CDR3 has 12 residues. Looked up from germline, CDR1 is SQVTM and CDR2 is ANQGSEA. This CDR3 is CSVGQGGTEAFF. In nucleotides, the CDR3 is TGCAGCGTCGGACAGGGAGGGACTGAAGCTTTCTTT.

In this sample, this clonotype turned up a few times. The rearrangement joins TRBV12-3 or TRBV12-4 to TRBJ2-7, with 7 bases fitting TRBD1. The CDR3 has 15 amino acids. V was pared by 6 bases and J by 5 bases, with 13 bases of the junction left unmatched. The CDR3 DNA sequence: TGTGCCAGCAGCACTAGGCAGGGGGTTAGAAACGAGCAGTACTTC. Protein product: CASSTRQGVRNEQYF.

This clonotype was counted only a few times. The rearrangement joins TRBV29-1 to TRBJ1-1; possibly TRBD1 for D (6 bases). Germline lookup yields CDR1 SQVTM and CDR2 ANQGSEA. CDR3 length: 14 amino acids. The V gene lost 6 bases and the J gene lost 5 bases, with 19 bases spanning the gap. The CDR3 nucleotides are TGCAGCGTGAAATCAGGGGTTGGGGGGACTGAAGCTTTCTTT. Translation gives CSVKSGVGGTEAFF.

This clonotype was recorded at least ten times. V usage is TRBV7-9 and J usage is TRBJ1-1, with a tentative D call TRBD1 (5 bases). V shed 3 bases and J shed 8 bases, with 10 bases lying between them. Germline values: CDR1 SEHNR, CDR2 FQNEAQ (reference sequence). CDR3 length: 12 amino acids. CDR3 region: CASSLGREEAFF. CDR3 DNA sequence: TGTGCCAGCAGCTTGGGCAGGGAGGAAGCTTTCTTT.

The table lists this clonotype with many counts. The CDR3 DNA is TGCGCCAGCAGTGAGTCGCGGGGAAATCGGCAGTACTTC. It codes for CASSESRGNRQYF. The gene calls are TRBV10-1 and TRBJ2-7; weak D call: TRBD2 (6 bases). In germline, CDR1 is WNHNN, CDR2 SYGVQD (reference sequence). Trimming took 0 bases from V and 9 from J, leaving 12 bases between them. The CDR3 is 13 amino acids.